This record covers a single T cell receptor beta chain. The antigen is undetermined. This CDR3 region has 16 residues. CDR1 is LNHNV, CDR2 YYDKDF, per germline (reference sequence). Trimming removed 0 bases at V and 5 bases at J, with 14 bases between. These data are taken from a study of beta chain features in type 1 diabetes. Study-level findings and limits: All four CD4+ subsets of Type 1 diabetes patients contained TCRB CDR3s that were moderately but significantly shorter.

The sequenced template was cDNA made from the entire isolated RNA. TCRdb's copy holds only in-frame clones and misses some; the assay was immunoSEQ multiplex PCR. This table has approximately 140,000 clones, around a tenth appearing once. This clonotype was sampled from a woman in her forties in good health. The chain employs TRBV15 and TRBJ1-5, with D maybe TRBD1 (5 bases). Input material: central memory CD4+ T cells from blood. Written as DNA, the CDR3 is TGTGCCACCAGCAGAGAACGGACAAACCCCGATCAGCCCCAGCATTTT. Its protein product is CATSRERTNPDQPQHF.